The sequence of this T cell receptor (beta chain) was determined in a study of spatial heterogeneity in lung cancer. TCRdb redid the calling of the 5' RACE reads with MiXCR, one entry per CDR3 protein. Of tens of thousands of distinct CDR3 sequences listed, 5.2% are singletons. Trimming shortened V by 4 bases and J by 7 bases, and 8 bases separated the two germline ends. Looked up from germline, CDR1 is WSHSY and CDR2 is SAAADI. The CDR3 loop spans 12 amino acids. The time point is: sample taken at primary tumor resection. The authors sequenced whole RNA from tumor, nontumor lung or frozen PBMC without sorting. The table lists this clonotype with many counts.

The sequence was obtained from a female donor with early-stage non-small cell lung cancer. Sequenced material: PBMCs, taken at surgery. The chain employs TRBV10-2 and TRBJ2-1; D gene ambiguous. CDR3 region: CASSALVNEQFF. CDR3 bases: TGCGCCAGCAGTGCGCTGGTTAATGAGCAGTTCTTC.